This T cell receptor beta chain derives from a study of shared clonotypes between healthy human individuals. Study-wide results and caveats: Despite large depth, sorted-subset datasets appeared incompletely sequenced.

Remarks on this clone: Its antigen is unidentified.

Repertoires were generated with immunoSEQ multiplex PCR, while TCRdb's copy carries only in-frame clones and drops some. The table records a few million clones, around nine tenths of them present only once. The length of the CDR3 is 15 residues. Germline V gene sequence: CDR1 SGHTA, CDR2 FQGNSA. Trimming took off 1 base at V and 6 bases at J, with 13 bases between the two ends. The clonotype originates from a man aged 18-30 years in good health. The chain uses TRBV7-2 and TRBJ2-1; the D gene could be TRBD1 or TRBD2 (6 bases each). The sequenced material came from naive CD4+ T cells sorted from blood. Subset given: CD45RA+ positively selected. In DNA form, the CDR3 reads TGTGCCAGCAGCTTAGGTTGGAGGGGGAGCAATGAGCAGTTCTTC. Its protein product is CASSLGWRGSNEQFF.